These T cell receptor beta chains were read from a single sample in a study of blood T cells in healthy people across ages. One entry per CDR3 protein results from TCRdb running MiXCR on the 5' RACE reads. The sample yields roughly 700,000 distinct CDR3 sequences, around 48% seen once. The sequenced sample was blood. The receptor source for this set is a woman aged 55-70 years in good health. Both conserved end residues are part of each CDR3. The D gene is left open where the match is weak. Clone sizes are given selectively: once, few, many, or a class where the clone is expanded.

J	D	size	V	DNA	CDR3
TRBJ2-1	.	.	TRBV4-2	TGTGCCAGCAGCCACCCCCGTGGGGGTACGGGGGATGAGCAGTTCTTC	CASSHPRGGTGDEQFF
TRBJ1-2	.	few	TRBV5-5	TGTGCCAGCAACCGGGACCCTCTAGGCTACACCTTC	CASNRDPLGYTF
TRBJ1-2	.	few	TRBV12-3/TRBV12-4	TGTGCCAGCAGTCCCCTCGGCCTAAACTATGGCTACACCTTC	CASSPLGLNYGYTF
TRBJ2-1	TRBD2	few	TRBV29-1	TGCAGCGTTGACGGAGCGGGAGGTTCCAATGAGCAGTTCTTC	CSVDGAGGSNEQFF
TRBJ2-4	.	few	TRBV6-2/TRBV6-3	TGTGCCAGCAGTGCCAGGGGGGTTGAGGCCAAAAACATTCAGTACTTC	CASSARGVEAKNIQYF
TRBJ2-7	.	.	TRBV5-1	TGCGCCAGCAGCGTGACCATCAACAATGAGCAGTACTTC	CASSVTINNEQYF
TRBJ2-1	.	.	TRBV5-1	TGCGCCAGCAGTCGGTCAGGGGAATATGTTGAGCAGTTCTTC	CASSRSGEYVEQFF
TRBJ2-5	.	.	TRBV5-1	TGCGTCAGCAGCTTAATCCAAGGGACCCAGTACTTC	CVSSLIQGTQYF
TRBJ1-5	.	.	TRBV7-2	TGTGCCATCAGCTTAGACGGGATGGGACAGCCCCAGCATTTT	CAISLDGMGQPQHF
TRBJ2-7	.	.	TRBV21-1	TGTGCCAGCAGCAAATTCCCGGGAATAGGCGAGCAGTACTTC	CASSKFPGIGEQYF
TRBJ1-1	.	.	TRBV9	TGTGCCAGCAGCGTAGCTTTAGCAGGGCACACTGAAGCTTTCTTT	CASSVALAGHTEAFF
TRBJ2-7	.	.	TRBV5-1	TGCGCCAGCAGCTTGGGACAGCCCGAGCAGTACTTC	CASSLGQPEQYF
TRBJ2-1	.	few	TRBV24-1	TGTGCCACCAGTGATTTCCTGGACGGACACAATGAGCAGTTCTTC	CATSDFLDGHNEQFF
TRBJ2-3	.	.	TRBV7-2	TGTGCCAGCAGCGACCTAACTAGCACAGATACGCAGTATTTT	CASSDLTSTDTQYF
TRBJ2-3	.	once	TRBV18	TGTGCCAGCTCACCAACTAGCATTCTAGATACGCAGTATTTT	CASSPTSILDTQYF
TRBJ1-2	.	.	TRBV7-9	TGTGCCAGCAGCTTCCCGACAGGTATGGGCCCGGACTATGGCTACACCTTC	CASSFPTGMGPDYGYTF
TRBJ2-7	TRBD1	once	TRBV7-9	TGTGCCAGCAGCTTAGTAAGGTTTCAGGGGGCCATCTACGAGCAGTACTTC	CASSLVRFQGAIYEQYF
TRBJ2-7	.	many	TRBV5-8	TGTGCCAGCAGCGTTCACAGGGTCGGGAACTACGAGCAGTACTTC	CASSVHRVGNYEQYF
TRBJ2-1	TRBD2	.	TRBV20-1	TGCAGTGCTAGAGTGGGGGGAGGGCTTAATGAGCAGTTCTTC	CSARVGGGLNEQFF
TRBJ2-7	.	.	TRBV15	TGTGCCACCAGCAGAGCCCGCCCGGGTCGTCGTTCGGACGAGCAGTACTTC	CATSRARPGRRSDEQYF
TRBJ2-2	.	few	TRBV29-1	TGCAGCGTCCTCACCGGGCGGGGGCTAACTACCGGGGAGCTGTTTTTT	CSVLTGRGLTTGELFF
TRBJ2-5	.	few	TRBV6-1	TGTGCCAGCAGTCCTTCCATCCAAGAGACCCAGTACTTC	CASSPSIQETQYF
TRBJ2-3	TRBD2	many	TRBV29-1	TGCAGCGTTGCCCGGGGTACTAGCGCAGATACGCAGTATTTT	CSVARGTSADTQYF